Given below is one T cell receptor beta chain in context. At one end the junction does not follow the germline gene, possibly because of a read error. The sample originates from a study of vaccination and CD4 T cells after COVID-19. Study-wide background: SARS-CoV-2 positivity in convalescent patients was established by nasal swab PCR; under 10 had mild and one severe disease. Two-dose vaccination with either BNT162b2 or mRNA-1273 was given to participants. The study sampled a few convalescent patients at day 14 and again at days 161 to 241 post-vaccination.

TCRdb re-called the PCR reads with MiXCR, one entry per CDR3 protein. Among 26,000 or so distinct CDR3 sequences listed, under 65% were seen once. Germline CDR1 is SGHVS and CDR2 is FNYEAQ. The CDR3 is made up of 13 amino acids. Time point: late sampling 161 to 241 days after vaccination in three convalescent patients. The J gene is TRBJ2-5, the V gene TRBV7-6; D is ambiguous. The source material was CD4+ T cells from blood, sampled about 7 months after SARS-CoV-2 vaccination. The clonotype originates from a human donor who had recovered from COVID-19. CDR3 loop: CASSQTQQEAQYF. CDR3 nucleotides: TGTGCCAGCAGCCAAACCCAGCAAGAGGCCCAGTACTTC.